This passage covers 8 T cell receptor beta chains from one sample sequenced in a study of T cells in Graves' hyperthyroidism and ophthalmopathy. Using RNA transcripts as the source, TCR beta CDR3 regions were amplified. The study used the HTBI primer set for a first-round RT-PCR of the TCR CDR3. TCRdb analysed the multiplex PCR reads with MiXCR anew, one entry per CDR3 protein. The sample consists of hundreds of thousands of distinct CDR3 sequences, 17% of them appearing once. What was sequenced was blood. These receptors originate from a woman younger than 35 with Graves' ophthalmopathy.

The table lists this clonotype with a few counts. V gene TRBV6-2 or TRBV6-3 combines with J gene TRBJ2-7; D perhaps matches TRBD1 (5 bases). CDR1 MNHEY and CDR2 SVGEGT come from the germline V gene. V gave up 3 bases and J gave up 6 bases, with 9 bases separating them. The CDR3 has 12 residues. The CDR3 loop reads CASSYADIEQYF. In DNA form, the CDR3 reads TGTGCCAGCAGTTATGCGGACATCGAGCAGTACTTC.

J is TRBJ2-7 and V is TRBV3-1; D is undetermined. CDR3 size: 12 residues. In germline, CDR1 is LGHDT, CDR2 YNNKEL (reference sequence). V gave up 3 bases and J gave up 7 bases, with 10 bases separating them. In DNA, the CDR3 is TGTGCCAGCAGCCACGCTAAGGAGGAGCAGTACTTC. Translated, it gives CASSHAKEEQYF.

The chain employs TRBV19 and TRBJ2-7; D is ambiguous. CDR3 size: 14 residues. Germline V gives CDR1 LNHDA, CDR2 SQIVND (reference sequence). Trimming took off 3 bases at V and 3 bases at J, with 12 bases between the two ends. The CDR3 DNA follows: TGTGCCAGTAGTATTGGGGTTGGGGACTACGAGCAGTACTTC. It codes for CASSIGVGDYEQYF.

This clonotype was recorded at least ten times. J is TRBJ2-2 and V is TRBV20-1, with D unclear. The V end lost 0 bases, the J end lost 5 bases, and 13 bases lay between the germline ends. This CDR3 is built from 15 residues. Germline V CDR1 and CDR2: DFQATT, SNEGSKA (reference sequence). DNA for the CDR3: TGCAGTGCTAGAGATTCGAGGATTTCGACCGGGGAGCTGTTTTTT. Translated, it gives CSARDSRISTGELFF.

This clonotype was recorded at least ten times. The rearrangement links TRBV29-1 to TRBJ2-4; TRBD1 or TRBD2 may be the D gene (5 bases each). The germline gives CDR1 SQVTM, CDR2 ANQGSEA. This CDR3 has 14 residues. Trimming shortened V by 4 bases and J by 6 bases, and 16 bases separated the two germline ends. This CDR3 is CSVGPGTPGNIQYF. CDR3 bases: TGCAGCGTTGGACCCGGGACGCCAGGAAACATTCAGTACTTC.

V gene TRBV7-3 combines with J gene TRBJ2-7; unclear D gene. Germline V lookup: CDR1 SGHTA, CDR2 FQGTGA. Trimming cost V 1 base and J 5 bases, with 9 bases left between them. CDR3 length: 13 residues. CDR3 DNA: TGTGCCAGCAGCTTAAGTTTTGGGGACGAGCAGTACTTC. It codes for CASSLSFGDEQYF.

This chain links TRBV6-1 with TRBJ2-1; D tentatively fits TRBD1 or TRBD2 (5 bases each). CDR1 and CDR2 from the germline V gene are MNHNS and SASEGT. The CDR3 sequence is 13 residues long. Between the trimmed V and J ends, which lost 0 bases and 10 bases, there was a span of 10 bases. The CDR3 is CASSEAGAGEQFF. CDR3 DNA sequence: TGTGCCAGCAGTGAAGCGGGAGCAGGGGAGCAGTTCTTC.

This clonotype was counted many times. The chain joins TRBV28 to TRBJ1-6, with D unresolved. This CDR3 is built from 15 residues. Trimming took 3 bases from V and 7 from J, leaving 13 bases between them. From germline, CDR1 is MDHEN and CDR2 SYDVKM. CDR3 DNA sequence: TGTGCCAGCAGTTTTGTCAGGACGCCGAATTCACCCCTCCACTTT. Its translation is CASSFVRTPNSPLHF.